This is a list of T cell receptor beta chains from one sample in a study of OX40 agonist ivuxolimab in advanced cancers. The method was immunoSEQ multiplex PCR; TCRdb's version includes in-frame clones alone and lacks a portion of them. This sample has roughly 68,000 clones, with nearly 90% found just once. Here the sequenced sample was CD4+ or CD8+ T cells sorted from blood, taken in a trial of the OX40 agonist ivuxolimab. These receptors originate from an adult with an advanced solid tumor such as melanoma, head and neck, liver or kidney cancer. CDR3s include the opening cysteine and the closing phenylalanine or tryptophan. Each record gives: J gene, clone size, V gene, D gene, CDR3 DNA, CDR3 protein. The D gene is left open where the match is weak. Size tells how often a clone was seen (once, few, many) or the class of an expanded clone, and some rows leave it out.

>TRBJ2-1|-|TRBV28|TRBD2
TGTGCCAGCGGGCGGACTAGCGGGACCAATGAGCAGTTCTTC
CASGRTSGTNEQFF
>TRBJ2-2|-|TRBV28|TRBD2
TGTACCTCCCTAGCGGCGAACACCGGGGAGCTGTTTTTT
CTSLAANTGELFF
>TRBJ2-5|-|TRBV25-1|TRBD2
TGTGCCAGCAGTGAATTTTCGTCAGGACTAGCGGGCCAAGAGACCCAGTACTTC
CASSEFSSGLAGQETQYF
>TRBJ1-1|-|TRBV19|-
TGTGCCAGTAGTCCCCTCCAGGTTTTGAACACTGAAGCTTTCTTT
CASSPLQVLNTEAFF
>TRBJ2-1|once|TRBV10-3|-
TGTGCCATCAGCGACAGACAGAACAATGAGCAGTTCTTC
CAISDRQNNEQFF
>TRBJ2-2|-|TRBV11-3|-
TGTGCCAGCAGCTTAGGTGCCAGAACCCACACCGGGGAGCTGTTTTTT
CASSLGARTHTGELFF
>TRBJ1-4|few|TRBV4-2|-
TGTGCCAGCACCACGTGGCACGAGGAAACTAATGAAAAACTGTTTTTT
CASTTWHEETNEKLFF
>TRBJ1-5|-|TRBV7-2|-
TGTGCCAGCAGCTTAGTTCAGGGAAGCAATCAGCCCCAGCATTTT
CASSLVQGSNQPQHF
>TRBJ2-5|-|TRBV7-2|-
TGTGCCAGCAGCCAAGCAGGGGCGCAAGAGACCCAGTACTTC
CASSQAGAQETQYF
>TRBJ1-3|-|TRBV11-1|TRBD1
TGTGCCAGCAGCCCCAGGGGACAGCTCTTCTCTGGAAACACCATATATTTT
CASSPRGQLFSGNTIYF
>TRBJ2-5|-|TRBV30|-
TGTGCCTGGAGCGGACAGCTAGAGACCCAGTACTTC
CAWSGQLETQYF
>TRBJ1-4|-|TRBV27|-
TGTGCCAGCAGTTTACGGGGGGTACTTAATGAAAAACTGTTTTTT
CASSLRGVLNEKLFF
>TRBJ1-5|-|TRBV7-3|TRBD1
TGTGCCAGCAGCTTAGAGGCAGGGGGCGGCTTCAATCAGCCCCAGCATTTT
CASSLEAGGGFNQPQHF
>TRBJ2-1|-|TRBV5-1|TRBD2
TGCGCCAGCAGCCAACTCATAGCGGGAGGGAGGTACAATGAGCAGTTCTTC
CASSQLIAGGRYNEQFF
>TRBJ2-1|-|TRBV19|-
TGTGCCAGTAGGTCCGACAGGAGCTCCTACAATGAGCAGTTCTTC
CASRSDRSSYNEQFF
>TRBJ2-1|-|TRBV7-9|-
TGTGCCAGCAGCTTGAATCCGGGACTTACCCACAATGAGCAGTTCTTC
CASSLNPGLTHNEQFF
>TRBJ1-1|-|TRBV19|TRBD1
TGTGCCAGTAGTAGACAGGGGGCCCTGAACACTGAAGCTTTCTTT
CASSRQGALNTEAFF
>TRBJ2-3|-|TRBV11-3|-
TGTGCCAGCAGTTTGGGAAGTAGCACAGATACGCAGTATTTT
CASSLGSSTDTQYF
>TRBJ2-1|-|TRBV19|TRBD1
TGTGCCAGTAGTCCCCCGCCCCGGACAGGGGTTGTGGGCAATGAGCAGTTCTTC
CASSPPPRTGVVGNEQFF
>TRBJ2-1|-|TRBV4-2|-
TGTGCCAGCAGCCAAGGAGGATCCTACAATGAGCAGTTCTTC
CASSQGGSYNEQFF
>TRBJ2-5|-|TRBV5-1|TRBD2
TGCGCCAGTGGGACTAGCGGGAGTTCAGAGACCCAGTACTTC
CASGTSGSSETQYF
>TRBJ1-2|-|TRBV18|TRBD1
TGTGCCAGCTCACCACGGGCCGTACAGGGGAGCTATGGCTACACCTTC
CASSPRAVQGSYGYTF
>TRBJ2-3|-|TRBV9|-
TGTGCCAGCAGCGTAGAGGCAGGGAGCACAGATACGCAGTATTTT
CASSVEAGSTDTQYF
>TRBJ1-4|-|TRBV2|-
TGTGCCAGCAGTGGTGGGGTTTCTAATGAAAAACTGTTTTTT
CASSGGVSNEKLFF
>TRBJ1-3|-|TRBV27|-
TGTGCCAGCAGTTATAGCTCTGGAAACACCATATATTTT
CASSYSSGNTIYF
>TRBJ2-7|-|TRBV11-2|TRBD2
TGTGCCAGCAGCGCTCGACTAGCGGCGTACGAGCAGTACTTC
CASSARLAAYEQYF
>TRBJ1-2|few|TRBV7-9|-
TGTGCCAGCAGCCTAGCTGGGGGGGACGTTACGAGTGGCTACACCTTC
CASSLAGGDVTSGYTF
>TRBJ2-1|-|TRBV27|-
TGTGCCAGCAGTTTAATCCGGGGGGCTATAGGGTTCTTC
CASSLIRGAIGFF
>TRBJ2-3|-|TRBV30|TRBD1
TGTGCCTCGGACAGGGATGAAGATACGCAGTATTTT
CASDRDEDTQYF
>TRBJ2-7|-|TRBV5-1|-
TGCGCCAGCAGCGCCAACGCACTAGCAGCCACCTACGAGCAGTACTTC
CASSANALAATYEQYF
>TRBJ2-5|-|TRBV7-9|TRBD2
TGTGCCAGCAGCGCAGCGGGGGCGGAGACCCAGTACTTC
CASSAAGAETQYF
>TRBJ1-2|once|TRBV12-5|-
TGTGCTAGTGGTTTGGGGTCCGTCTATGGCTACACCTTC
CASGLGSVYGYTF
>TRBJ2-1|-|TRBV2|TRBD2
TGTGCCAGCAAAAGGACTAGCGAGTACAATGAGCAGTTCTTC
CASKRTSEYNEQFF
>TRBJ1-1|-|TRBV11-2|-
TGTGCCAGCAGCTTGTGGCATAACATGAACACTGAAGCTTTCTTT
CASSLWHNMNTEAFF
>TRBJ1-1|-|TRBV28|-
TGTGCCAGCAGCAACCCGACAGTCTCGGTAGCTTTCTTT
CASSNPTVSVAFF
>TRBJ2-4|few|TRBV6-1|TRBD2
TGTGCCAGCAGTGCTAGCGGGAGGGTGAAAAACATTCAGTACTTC
CASSASGRVKNIQYF
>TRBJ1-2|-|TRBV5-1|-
TGCGCCAGCACCACCCCCGGGACGAACTATGGCTACACCTTC
CASTTPGTNYGYTF
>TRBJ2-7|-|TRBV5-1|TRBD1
TGCGCCAGCACCCCGGGACAGACCCTTAACAACGAGCAGTACTTC
CASTPGQTLNNEQYF
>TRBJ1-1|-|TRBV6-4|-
TGTGCCAGCAGTCAAAGGAGTCCAGGAGCTTTCTTT
CASSQRSPGAFF
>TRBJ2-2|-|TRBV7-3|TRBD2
TGTGCCAGCAGCTTAGCGGGAGTCCTCACCGGGGAGCTGTTTTTT
CASSLAGVLTGELFF
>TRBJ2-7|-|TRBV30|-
TGTGCCTGGAGTAGGGAGGCACCGTACGAGCAGTACTTC
CAWSREAPYEQYF
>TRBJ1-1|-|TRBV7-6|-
TGTGCCAGCAGCTTGGCGGGGCGAGGCACTGAAGCTTTCTTT
CASSLAGRGTEAFF
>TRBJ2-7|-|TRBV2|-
TGTGCCAGCAGCCCACGCACCGAGCAGTACTTC
CASSPRTEQYF
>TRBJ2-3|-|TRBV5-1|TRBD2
TGCGCCAGCAGCTCCACCGGGACTACCGGGGATACGCAGTATTTT
CASSSTGTTGDTQYF
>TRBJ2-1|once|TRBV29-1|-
TGCAGCGTCTCGGGGTCGAGCTCCTACAATGAGCAGTTCTTC
CSVSGSSSYNEQFF
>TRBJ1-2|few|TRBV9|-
TGTGCCAGCAGCTCGGTACCTGCAGGCTATGGCTACACCTTC
CASSSVPAGYGYTF
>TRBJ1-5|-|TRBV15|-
TGTGCCACCAGCAGCGGAGGGTATAGCAATCAGCCCCAGCATTTT
CATSSGGYSNQPQHF
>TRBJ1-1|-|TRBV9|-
TGTGCCAGCAGGTTAGACGGGGGGCGGAACACTGAAGCTTTCTTT
CASRLDGGRNTEAFF
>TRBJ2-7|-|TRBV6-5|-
TGTGCCAGCAGTCCTAGACGGACAAGCTACGAGCAGTACTTC
CASSPRRTSYEQYF
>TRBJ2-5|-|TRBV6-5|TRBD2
TGTGCCAGCGAAGGGACTAGAGGAGAGACCCAGTACTTC
CASEGTRGETQYF
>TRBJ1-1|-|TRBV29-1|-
TGCAGCGTTGCTGGGCGAACCGGGCAGCCGAACACTGAAGCTTTCTTT
CSVAGRTGQPNTEAFF
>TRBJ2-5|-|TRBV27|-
TGTGCCAGCAGTGGAATGGGCGGGCCCGGGGCCCAGTACTTC
CASSGMGGPGAQYF
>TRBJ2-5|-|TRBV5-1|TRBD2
TGCGCCAGCAGCCCTGGACTAGCGGGAGGGCCAGAGACCCAGTACTTC
CASSPGLAGGPETQYF
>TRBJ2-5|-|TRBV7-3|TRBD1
TGTGCCAGCAGCCTCCTAGGGGGCAAAGGAGAGACCCAGTACTTC
CASSLLGGKGETQYF
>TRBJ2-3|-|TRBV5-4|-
TGTGCCAGCAGCCCTATGAGTCTGGGGGATACGCAGTATTTT
CASSPMSLGDTQYF
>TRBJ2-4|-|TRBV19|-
TGTGCCAGTAGTATGGCGGCCAGGGCTCTACTAGCCAAAAACATTCAGTACTTC
CASSMAARALLAKNIQYF
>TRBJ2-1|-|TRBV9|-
TGTGCCAGCAGCGTAGGATATACGGGAAATGAGCAGTTCTTC
CASSVGYTGNEQFF
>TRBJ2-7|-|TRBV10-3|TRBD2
TGTGCCATCGGACTAGCGGAGATAGACGAGCAGTACTTC
CAIGLAEIDEQYF
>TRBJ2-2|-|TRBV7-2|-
TGTGCCAGCAGCTTACGTCTGGGGAACACCGGGGAGCTGTTTTTT
CASSLRLGNTGELFF